This note documents a single T cell receptor (beta chain) sequence. What it binds is not known. This entry is derived from a study of T cells in Graves' hyperthyroidism and ophthalmopathy. Study-level background: Any treatment followed the collection of peripheral blood at initial diagnosis. Study-level results: In blood, most of the thyroid clonotypes expanded above 0.001 were also present.

Regions amplified from RNA transcripts were the TCR beta CDR3 regions. The TCR CDR3 was amplified in a first-round RT-PCR using the HTBI primer set. TCRdb re-called the multiplex PCR reads with MiXCR, one entry per CDR3 protein. The sample records 600,000 to 900,000 distinct CDR3 sequences, roughly 15% being singletons. This CDR3 region has 15 residues. From germline, CDR1 is MDHEN and CDR2 SYDVKM. The V gene lost 5 bases and the J gene lost 1 base, with 12 bases spanning the gap. Hyperthyroidism was newly diagnosed in patients aged 18 to 65 (duration under 2 months). Clinical symptoms, serum thyroxine, TRAb, thyroid ultrasound and orbital computed tomography established diagnosis.

This receptor was identified in a man aged 18 to 29 with Graves' hyperthyroidism. This sequence joins TRBV28 and TRBJ1-5; D might be TRBD1 (5 bases). Material for sequencing was blood. CDR3 amino acids: CASSTPGSSNQPQHF. The CDR3, as DNA: TGTGCCAGCAGTACCCCAGGGTCGAGCAATCAGCCCCAGCATTTT.